A selection of T cell receptor beta chains follows, all from one sample in a study of cytomegalovirus exposure and HLA in healthy donors. The repertoire was sequenced with immunoSEQ multiplex PCR; TCRdb's copy has only in-frame clones and lacks some. The repertoire holds approximately 79,000 clones, with almost 80% as singletons. The source material was PBMCs. The receptors were sampled from a middle-aged woman in good health and CMV-seropositive. Both conserved end residues are part of each CDR3. The D gene is left open where the match is weak. Size values are once, few and many counts, or a class for expanded clones, and some rows have none.

j_gene: TRBJ2-7; abundance: .; v_gene: TRBV28; d_gene: TRBD2; CDR3nt: TGTGCCACCGACGGGACTAGCGGGGGCTACGAGCAGTACTTC; CDR3aa: CATDGTSGGYEQYF
j_gene: TRBJ1-1; abundance: .; v_gene: TRBV6-1; d_gene: .; CDR3nt: TGTGCCCTAAGACTGGCGGGGAACACTGAAGCTTTCTTT; CDR3aa: CALRLAGNTEAFF
j_gene: TRBJ1-5; abundance: .; v_gene: TRBV27; d_gene: .; CDR3nt: TGTGCCAGCAGTTTCCGGGGTCAGCCCCAGCATTTT; CDR3aa: CASSFRGQPQHF
j_gene: TRBJ2-5; abundance: .; v_gene: TRBV29-1; d_gene: TRBD1; CDR3nt: TGCAGCGTTGAAAAACAACAGGGGGAGACCCAGTACTTC; CDR3aa: CSVEKQQGETQYF
j_gene: TRBJ1-2; abundance: .; v_gene: TRBV2; d_gene: .; CDR3nt: TGTGCCAGCAGTGCTACGGACTATGGCTACACCTTC; CDR3aa: CASSATDYGYTF
j_gene: TRBJ2-5; abundance: .; v_gene: TRBV5-6; d_gene: TRBD2; CDR3nt: TGTGCCAGCAGCCCGTGGGACTATCGGGAGACCCAGTACTTC; CDR3aa: CASSPWDYRETQYF
j_gene: TRBJ2-7; abundance: few; v_gene: TRBV2; d_gene: TRBD1; CDR3nt: TGTGCCAGCCGCCAGGCGGGACAGGAAAGCTACGAGCAGTACTTC; CDR3aa: CASRQAGQESYEQYF
j_gene: TRBJ2-5; abundance: .; v_gene: TRBV10-3; d_gene: TRBD1; CDR3nt: TGTGCCATCTCCCCAACAGGGGGCTATCAAGAGACCCAGTACTTC; CDR3aa: CAISPTGGYQETQYF
j_gene: TRBJ1-1; abundance: .; v_gene: TRBV19; d_gene: TRBD1; CDR3nt: TGTGCCAGTAGTAGAACAGGGGTGAACACTGAAGCTTTCTTT; CDR3aa: CASSRTGVNTEAFF
j_gene: TRBJ1-1; abundance: .; v_gene: TRBV5-1; d_gene: .; CDR3nt: TGCGCCAGCAGTCCCGTGGGGGGGTTTGCTGAAGCTTTCTTT; CDR3aa: CASSPVGGFAEAFF
j_gene: TRBJ2-2; abundance: once; v_gene: TRBV5-1; d_gene: .; CDR3nt: TGCGCCAGCAGCTTAGACAGAACCGGGGAGCTGTTTTTT; CDR3aa: CASSLDRTGELFF
j_gene: TRBJ2-1; abundance: .; v_gene: TRBV11-2; d_gene: .; CDR3nt: TGTGCCAGCAGCTTATCGGGGAACCCCTACAATGAGCAGTTCTTC; CDR3aa: CASSLSGNPYNEQFF
j_gene: TRBJ2-1; abundance: .; v_gene: TRBV9; d_gene: .; CDR3nt: TGTGCCAGCAGCGTAGGGTTAGCAAGGAATTACAATGAGCAGTTCTTC; CDR3aa: CASSVGLARNYNEQFF
j_gene: TRBJ2-6; abundance: .; v_gene: TRBV19; d_gene: .; CDR3nt: TGTGCCAGTGGGGAGACCGGGGCCAACGTCCTGACTTTC; CDR3aa: CASGETGANVLTF